This TCR beta chain was retrieved from a study of blood T cell repertoires in COVID-19. Study context: Samples representing acute and convalescent COVID-19 were sourced from the United States, Italy and Spain.

The germline CDR1 and CDR2 sequences are SNHLY and FYNNEI. CDR3 length equals 14 residues. The ends were cut back, 4 bases at V and 3 bases at J, with 12 bases in the middle. Here immunoSEQ multiplex PCR was the method, and the copy in TCRdb shows in-frame clones only, minus some. This sample yields under 150,000 clones, of which around four fifths are seen a single time; roughly 20% belongs to the top ten. This clonotype was sampled from a man aged 80 or over with acute or convalescent COVID-19. The chain uses TRBV2 and TRBJ2-5; a weak D match, TRBD1 (6 bases). Material: peripheral blood. The CDR3 loop reads CASSALGGKETQYF. CDR3 DNA sequence: TGTGCCAGCAGTGCTCTAGGGGGTAAAGAGACCCAGTACTTC.